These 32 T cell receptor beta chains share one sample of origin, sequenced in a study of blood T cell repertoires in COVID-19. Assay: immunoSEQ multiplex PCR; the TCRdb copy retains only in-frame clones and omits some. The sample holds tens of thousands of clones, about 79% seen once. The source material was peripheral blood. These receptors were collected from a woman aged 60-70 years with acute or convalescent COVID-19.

CDR3 sequence reads: CASSSSGIASTDTQYF. The CDR3 bases are TGCGCCAGCAGCTCTAGCGGGATCGCTAGCACAGATACGCAGTATTTT. The J gene is TRBJ2-3, the V gene TRBV5-1, with 9 bases matching TRBD2. The germline gives CDR1 SGHRS, CDR2 YFSETQ. The CDR3 spans 16 residues. V lost 3 bases and J lost 0; bases outside the gene matches: 5.

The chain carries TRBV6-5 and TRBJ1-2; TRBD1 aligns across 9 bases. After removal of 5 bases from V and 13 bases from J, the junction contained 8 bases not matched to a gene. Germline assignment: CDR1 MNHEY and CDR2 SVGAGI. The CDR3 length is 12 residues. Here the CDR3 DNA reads TGTGCCAGCAGTAAGGGACAGGGCGGTAGCACCTTC. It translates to CASSKGQGGSTF.

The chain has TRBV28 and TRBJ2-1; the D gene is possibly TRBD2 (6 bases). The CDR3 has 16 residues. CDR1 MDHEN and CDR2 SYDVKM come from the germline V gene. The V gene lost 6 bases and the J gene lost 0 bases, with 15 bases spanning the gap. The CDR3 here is CASRSLSGNSYNEQFF. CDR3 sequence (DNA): TGTGCCAGCAGATCCCTTAGCGGAAACTCCTACAATGAGCAGTTCTTC.

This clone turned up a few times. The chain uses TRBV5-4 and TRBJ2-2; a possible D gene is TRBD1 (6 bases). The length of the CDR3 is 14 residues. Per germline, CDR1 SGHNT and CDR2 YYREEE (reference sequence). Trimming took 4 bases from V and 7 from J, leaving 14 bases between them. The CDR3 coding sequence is TGTGCCAGCAGCGCAAATACAGGGCACGGGGAGCTGTTTTTT. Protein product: CASSANTGHGELFF.

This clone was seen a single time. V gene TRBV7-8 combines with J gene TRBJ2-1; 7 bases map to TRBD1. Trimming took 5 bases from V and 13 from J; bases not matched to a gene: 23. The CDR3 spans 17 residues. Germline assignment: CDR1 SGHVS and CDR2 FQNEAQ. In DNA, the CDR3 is TGTGCCAGCAGCCATCGGGATCTACAGGGGCTGGCCCCTAAACAGTTCTTC. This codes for CASSHRDLQGLAPKQFF. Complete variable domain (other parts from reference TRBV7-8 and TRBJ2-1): GAGVSQSPRYKVAKRGQDVALRCDPISGHVSLFWYQQALGQGPEFLTYFQNEAQLDKSGLPSDRFFAERPEGSVSTLKIQRTQQEDSAVYLCASSHRDLQGLAPKQFFGPGTRLTVL.

The CDR3 protein is CASRYPGLAHNEQFF. CDR3 in DNA: TGTGCCAGCAGGTATCCCGGACTAGCACACAATGAGCAGTTCTTC. The V and J genes are TRBV5-5 and TRBJ2-1, with 8 bases lining up with TRBD2. V dropped 5 bases and J dropped 5; count of bases not matched to a gene: 9. The CDR3 covers 15 residues. The V gene's germline CDR1 is SGHKS and CDR2 YYEKEE (reference sequence). Variable domain in full (rest from reference TRBV5-5 and TRBJ2-1): DAGVTQSPTHLIKTRGQQVTLRCSPISGHKSVSWYQQVLGQGPQFIFQYYEKEERGRGNFPDRFSARQFPNYSSELNVNALLLGDSALYLCASRYPGLAHNEQFFGPGTRLTVL.

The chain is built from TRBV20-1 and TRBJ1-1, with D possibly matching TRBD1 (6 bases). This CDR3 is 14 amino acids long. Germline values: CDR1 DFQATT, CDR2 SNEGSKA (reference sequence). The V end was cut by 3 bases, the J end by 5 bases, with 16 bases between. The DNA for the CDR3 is TGCAGTGCTAGTCCGGTTACAGGGTCTACTGAAGCTTTCTTT. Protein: CSASPVTGSTEAFF.

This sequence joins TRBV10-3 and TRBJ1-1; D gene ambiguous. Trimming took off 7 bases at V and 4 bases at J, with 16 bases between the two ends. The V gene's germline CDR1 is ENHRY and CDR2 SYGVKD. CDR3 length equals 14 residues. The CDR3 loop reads CAIKPGVSSTEAFF. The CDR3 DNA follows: TGTGCCATCAAACCCGGGGTTTCGAGCACTGAAGCTTTCTTT.

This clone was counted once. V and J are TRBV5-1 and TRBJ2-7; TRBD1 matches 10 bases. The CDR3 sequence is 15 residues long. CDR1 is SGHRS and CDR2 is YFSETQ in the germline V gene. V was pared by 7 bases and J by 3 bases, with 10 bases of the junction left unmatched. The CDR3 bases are TGCGCCAGCGCCCCGCAGGGACAGGGGATCTACGAGCAGTACTTC. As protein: CASAPQGQGIYEQYF. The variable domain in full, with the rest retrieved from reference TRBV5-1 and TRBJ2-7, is KAGVTQTPRYLIKTRGQQVTLSCSPISGHRSVSWYQQTPGQGLQFLFEYFSETQRNKGNFPGRFSGRQFSNSRSEMNVSTLELGDSALYLCASAPQGQGIYEQYFGPGTRLTVT.

CDR3 in DNA: TGTGCCAGCAGCATCGGGACAGGGGGATGGTATGGCTACACCTTC. Amino acid sequence: CASSIGTGGWYGYTF. The V gene is TRBV5-8, the J gene TRBJ1-2, with 11 bases fitting TRBD1. The CDR3 is 15 amino acids. Trimming took 4 bases from V and 5 from J; bases not matched to a gene: 7. Germline values: CDR1 SGHTS, CDR2 YDEGEE.

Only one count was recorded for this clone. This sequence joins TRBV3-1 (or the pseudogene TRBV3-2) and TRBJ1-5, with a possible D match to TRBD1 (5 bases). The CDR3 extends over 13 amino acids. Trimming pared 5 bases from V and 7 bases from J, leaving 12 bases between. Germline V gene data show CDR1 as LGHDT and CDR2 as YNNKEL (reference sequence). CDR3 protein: CASSSGLRQPQHF. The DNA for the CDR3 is TGTGCCAGCAGCTCAGGGTTGAGACAGCCCCAGCATTTT.

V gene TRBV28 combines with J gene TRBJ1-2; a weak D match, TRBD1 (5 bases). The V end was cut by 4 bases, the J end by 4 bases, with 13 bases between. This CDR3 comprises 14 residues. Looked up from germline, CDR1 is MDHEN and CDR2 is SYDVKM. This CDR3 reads CASSWGTGVYGYTF. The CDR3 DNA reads TGTGCCAGCAGTTGGGGTACGGGGGTCTATGGCTACACCTTC.

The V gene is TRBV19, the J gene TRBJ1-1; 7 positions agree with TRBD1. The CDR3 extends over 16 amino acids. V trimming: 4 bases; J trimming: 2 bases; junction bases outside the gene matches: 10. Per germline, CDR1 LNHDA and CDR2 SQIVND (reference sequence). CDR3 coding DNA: TGTGCCAGTAGTACCCTCAGACAGGGAAGAAACACTGAAGCTTTCTTT. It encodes CASSTLRQGRNTEAFF. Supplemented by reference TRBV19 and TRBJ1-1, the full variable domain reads DGGITQSPKYLFRKEGQNVTLSCEQNLNHDAMYWYRQDPGQGLRLIYYSQIVNDFQKGDIAEGYSVSREKKESFPLTVTSAQKNPTAFYLCASSTLRQGRNTEAFFGQGTRLTVV.

The CDR3 DNA is TGTGCCAGCAGCTCGGACCGGGGAGGGGCCCAGTTCTTC. Translating it yields CASSSDRGGAQFF. The chain carries TRBV7-2 and TRBJ2-1; 7 positions agree with TRBD2. Trimming removed 4 bases from V and 13 bases from J; junction bases left unmatched: 10. Germline CDR1 SGHTA, CDR2 FQGNSA. The CDR3 runs to 13 residues.

The CDR3 region is CASRTGTSLYEQYF. Here the CDR3 DNA reads TGTGCCAGCAGAACCGGGACTAGCCTCTACGAGCAGTACTTC. The chain uses TRBV28 and TRBJ2-7, with 9 positions matching TRBD2. With 6 bases clipped from V and 3 bases from J, the junction kept 6 bases outside the gene matches. Germline V gene lookup returns CDR1 MDHEN and CDR2 SYDVKM. This CDR3 region has 14 residues.

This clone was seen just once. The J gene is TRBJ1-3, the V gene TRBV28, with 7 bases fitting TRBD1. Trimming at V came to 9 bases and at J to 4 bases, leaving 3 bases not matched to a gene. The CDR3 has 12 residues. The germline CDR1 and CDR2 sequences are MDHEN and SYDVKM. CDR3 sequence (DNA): TGTGCCAGTGGGGGACAGGGAAACACCATATATTTT. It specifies CASGGQGNTIYF.

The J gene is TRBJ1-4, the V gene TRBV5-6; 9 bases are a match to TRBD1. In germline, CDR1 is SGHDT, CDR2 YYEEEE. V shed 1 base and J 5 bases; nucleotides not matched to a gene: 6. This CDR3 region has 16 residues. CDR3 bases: TGTGCCAGCAGCTTGCCGGCCGGGACAGGGAATGAAAAACTGTTTTTT. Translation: CASSLPAGTGNEKLFF.

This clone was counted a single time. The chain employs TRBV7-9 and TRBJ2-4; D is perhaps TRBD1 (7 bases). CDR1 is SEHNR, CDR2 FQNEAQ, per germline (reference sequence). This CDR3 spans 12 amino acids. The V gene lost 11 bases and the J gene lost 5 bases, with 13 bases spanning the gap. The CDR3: CAGRTGENIQYF. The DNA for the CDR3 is TGTGCCGGGAGGACAGGAGAAAACATTCAGTACTTC.

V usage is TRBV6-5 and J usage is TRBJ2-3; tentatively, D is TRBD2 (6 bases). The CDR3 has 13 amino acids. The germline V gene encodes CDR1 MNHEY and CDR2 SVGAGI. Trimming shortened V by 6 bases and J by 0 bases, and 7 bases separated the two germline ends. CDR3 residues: CASSGGSTDTQYF. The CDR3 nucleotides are TGTGCCAGCAGCGGGGGAAGCACAGATACGCAGTATTTT.

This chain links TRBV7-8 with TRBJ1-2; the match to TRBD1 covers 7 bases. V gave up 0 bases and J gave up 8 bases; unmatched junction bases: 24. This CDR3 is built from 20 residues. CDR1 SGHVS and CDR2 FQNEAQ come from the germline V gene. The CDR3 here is CASSLALRGGVGGDLNGYTF. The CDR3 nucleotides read TGTGCCAGCAGCTTAGCCTTGAGGGGAGGAGTAGGGGGCGACCTTAACGGCTACACCTTC.

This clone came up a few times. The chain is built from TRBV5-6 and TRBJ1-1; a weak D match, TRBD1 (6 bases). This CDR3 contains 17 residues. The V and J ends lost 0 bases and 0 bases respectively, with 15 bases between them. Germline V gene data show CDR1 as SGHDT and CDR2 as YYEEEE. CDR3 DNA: TGTGCCAGCAGCTTGGTGGGGGGGACATCCATGAACACTGAAGCTTTCTTT. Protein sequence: CASSLVGGTSMNTEAFF. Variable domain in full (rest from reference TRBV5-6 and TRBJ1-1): DAGVTQSPTHLIKTRGQQVTLRCSPKSGHDTVSWYQQALGQGPQFIFQYYEEEERQRGNFPDRFSGHQFPNYSSELNVNALLLGDSALYLCASSLVGGTSMNTEAFFGQGTRLTVV.

In DNA form, the CDR3 reads TGTGCCAGCAGCCGCCTACTAGCGGGGTCTCATGATGAGCAGTTCTTC. It is translated as CASSRLLAGSHDEQFF. The chain has TRBV4-2 and TRBJ2-1; TRBD2 matches 10 bases. The CDR3 is made up of 16 amino acids. Germline loops: CDR1 LGHNA, CDR2 YNFKEQ. The V gene end was trimmed by 4 bases and the J gene end by 8 bases; junction bases not matched to a gene: 11.

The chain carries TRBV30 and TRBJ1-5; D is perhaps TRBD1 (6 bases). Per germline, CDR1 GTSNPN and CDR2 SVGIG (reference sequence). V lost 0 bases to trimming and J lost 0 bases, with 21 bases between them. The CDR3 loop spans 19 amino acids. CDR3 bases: TGTGCCTGGAGTGTAAACAAACCGGGACAAACTAATAGCAATCAGCCCCAGCATTTT. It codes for CAWSVNKPGQTNSNQPQHF. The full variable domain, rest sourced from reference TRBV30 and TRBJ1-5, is SQTIHQWPATLVQPVGSPLSLECTVEGTSNPNLYWYRQAAGRGLQLLFYSVGIGQISSEVPQNLSASRPQDRQFILSSKKLLLSDSGFYLCAWSVNKPGQTNSNQPQHFGDGTRLSIL.

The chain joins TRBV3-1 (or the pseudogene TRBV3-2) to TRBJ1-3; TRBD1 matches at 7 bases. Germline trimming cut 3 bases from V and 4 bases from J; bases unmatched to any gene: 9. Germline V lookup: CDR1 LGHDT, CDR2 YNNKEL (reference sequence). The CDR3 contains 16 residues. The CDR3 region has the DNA TGTGCCAGCAGCCATGCATCCGGGACAGCAGGAAACACCATATATTTT. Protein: CASSHASGTAGNTIYF.

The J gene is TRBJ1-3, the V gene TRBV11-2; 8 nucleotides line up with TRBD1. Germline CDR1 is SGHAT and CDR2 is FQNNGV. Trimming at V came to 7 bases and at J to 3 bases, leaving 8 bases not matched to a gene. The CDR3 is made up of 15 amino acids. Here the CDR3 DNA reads TGTGCCAGCACACTTGGACAGGGAGGTGGAAACACCATATATTTT. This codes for CASTLGQGGGNTIYF.

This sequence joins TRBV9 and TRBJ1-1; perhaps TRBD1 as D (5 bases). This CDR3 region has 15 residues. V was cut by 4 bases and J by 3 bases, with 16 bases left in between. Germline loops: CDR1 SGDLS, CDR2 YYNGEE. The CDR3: CASSPHGGEDTEAFF. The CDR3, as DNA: TGTGCCAGCAGCCCCCACGGGGGGGAAGACACTGAAGCTTTCTTT.

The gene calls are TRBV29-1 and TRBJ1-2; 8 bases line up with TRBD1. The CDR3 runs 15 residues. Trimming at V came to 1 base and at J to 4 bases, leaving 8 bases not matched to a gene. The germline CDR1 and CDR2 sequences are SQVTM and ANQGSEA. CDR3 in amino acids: CSVEGQGPLGYGYTF. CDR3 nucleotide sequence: TGCAGCGTTGAAGGACAGGGGCCACTGGGCTATGGCTACACCTTC.

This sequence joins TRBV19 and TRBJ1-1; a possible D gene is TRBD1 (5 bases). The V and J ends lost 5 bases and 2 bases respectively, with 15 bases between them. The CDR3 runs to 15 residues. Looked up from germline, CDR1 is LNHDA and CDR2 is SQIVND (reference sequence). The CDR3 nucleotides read TGTGCCAGTAGTTCCTCCCGGCAGGGAAACACTGAAGCTTTCTTT. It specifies CASSSSRQGNTEAFF.

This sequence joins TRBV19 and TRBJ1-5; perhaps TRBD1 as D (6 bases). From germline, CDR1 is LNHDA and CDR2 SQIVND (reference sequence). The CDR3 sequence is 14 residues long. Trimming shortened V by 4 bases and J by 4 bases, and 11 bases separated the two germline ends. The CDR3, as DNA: TGTGCCAGTAGTAATGGACAGCTTAATCAGCCCCAGCATTTT. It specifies CASSNGQLNQPQHF.

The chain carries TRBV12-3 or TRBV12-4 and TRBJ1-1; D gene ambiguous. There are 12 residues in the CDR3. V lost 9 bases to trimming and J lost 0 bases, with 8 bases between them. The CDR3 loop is CASGRVNTEAFF. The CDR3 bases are TGTGCCAGTGGGCGGGTGAACACTGAAGCTTTCTTT.

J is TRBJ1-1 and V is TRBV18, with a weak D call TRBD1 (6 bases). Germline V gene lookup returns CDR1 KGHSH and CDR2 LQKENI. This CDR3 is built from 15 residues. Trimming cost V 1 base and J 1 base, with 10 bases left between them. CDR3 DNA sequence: TGTGCCAGCTCACCACTCGGACAGAAGAACACTGAAGCTTTCTTT. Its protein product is CASSPLGQKNTEAFF.

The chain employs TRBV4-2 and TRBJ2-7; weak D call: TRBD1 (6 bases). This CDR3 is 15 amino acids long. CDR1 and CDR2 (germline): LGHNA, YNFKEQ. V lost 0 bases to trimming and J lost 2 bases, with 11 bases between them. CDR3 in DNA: TGTGCCAGCAGCCAAGATGGGCCAGGGGCCTACGAGCAGTACTTC. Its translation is CASSQDGPGAYEQYF.